This note documents a single TCR beta chain sequence. Its antigen is unknown. The data were obtained in a study of OX40 agonist ivuxolimab in advanced cancers. Here immunoSEQ multiplex PCR was the method, and the copy in TCRdb shows in-frame clones only, minus some. This table has fewer than 55,000 clones, approximately 80% appearing once. This CDR3 spans 16 amino acids. The germline V gene has CDR1 SGHRS and CDR2 YFSETQ. J was trimmed by 4 bases and V by 6 bases; bases with no gene match: 14. General observations from the study: In a subset of nonresponders, normalized T-cell clonal expansion was also low.

The TCR was taken from an adult with an advanced solid tumor such as melanoma, head and neck, liver or kidney cancer. The sample here was CD4+ or CD8+ T cells sorted from blood, taken in a trial of the OX40 agonist ivuxolimab. V gene TRBV5-1 combines with J gene TRBJ1-1; 8 nucleotides align to TRBD1. In nucleotides, the CDR3 is TGCGCCAGCATGATGAATTCCGCGGGACAGGTCACTGAAGCTTTCTTT. Its protein product is CASMMNSAGQVTEAFF.